The 13 T cell receptor beta chains listed next were all sequenced from one sample in a study of blood T cell repertoires in COVID-19. This table comes from immunoSEQ multiplex PCR, and its TCRdb copy is limited to in-frame clones, with some not included. The profile covers about 480,000 clones, with 70% to 90% appearing a single time and roughly 12% taken by the ten largest. Source material: peripheral blood. These receptors originate from a woman between 50 and 59 years old with COVID-19, enrolled during active disease.

This clone was seen only once. The chain couples TRBV10-3 to TRBJ1-6; perhaps TRBD1 as D (5 bases). The CDR3 is made up of 16 amino acids. The germline CDR1 and CDR2 sequences are ENHRY and SYGVKD. V shed 0 bases and J shed 5 bases, with 11 bases lying between them. In nucleotides, the CDR3 is TGTGCCATCAGTGAGTCGTTTGGGGGGAATAATTCACCCCTCCACTTT. It translates to CAISESFGGNNSPLHF.

The chain carries TRBV9 and TRBJ1-5, with D perhaps TRBD1 (5 bases). Germline values: CDR1 SGDLS, CDR2 YYNGEE. The ends were cut back, 0 bases at V and 4 bases at J, with 11 bases in the middle. The length of the CDR3 is 15 residues. This chain's CDR3 is CASSVGWGENQPQHF. CDR3 nucleotide sequence: TGTGCCAGCAGCGTAGGGTGGGGGGAAAATCAGCCCCAGCATTTT.

The chain links TRBV19 to TRBJ1-1; 9 positions agree with TRBD1. Germline trimming cut 1 base from V and 5 bases from J; bases unmatched to any gene: 8. The CDR3 is made up of 16 amino acids. CDR1 is LNHDA, CDR2 SQIVND, per germline (reference sequence). CDR3 region: CASSIGYRDRETEAFF. The DNA for the CDR3 is TGTGCCAGTAGTATAGGCTACCGGGACAGGGAGACTGAAGCTTTCTTT.

As concerns this clone: The same CDR3 also results from other DNA sequences found in this sample. The V gene is TRBV5-1, the J gene TRBJ1-2; D is unresolved. This CDR3 spans 12 amino acids. CDR1 SGHRS and CDR2 YFSETQ come from the germline V gene. Trimming took 0 bases from V and 4 from J, leaving 4 bases between them. The CDR3, as DNA: TGCGCCAGCAGCTTGGCCGGCTATGGCTACACCTTC. It yields the protein CASSLAGYGYTF.

The gene calls are TRBV7-8 and TRBJ2-5; weak D call: TRBD2 (6 bases). CDR1 is SGHVS and CDR2 is FQNEAQ in the germline V gene. There are 14 residues in the CDR3. Trimming shortened V by 0 bases and J by 5 bases, and 10 bases separated the two germline ends. The CDR3 DNA reads TGTGCCAGCAGCTTAGCGGGGAGCGGGGAGACCCAGTACTTC. Residues: CASSLAGSGETQYF.

This clone occurred a few times. The gene calls are TRBV9 and TRBJ1-1, with 8 bases identical to TRBD1. The V gene's germline CDR1 is SGDLS and CDR2 YYNGEE. The CDR3 runs 19 residues. With 3 bases clipped from V and 4 bases from J, the junction kept 20 bases outside the gene matches. CDR3: CASSGAPGQVFTGITEAFF. The CDR3 coding sequence is TGTGCCAGCAGCGGAGCCCCGGGACAGGTATTCACTGGCATCACTGAAGCTTTCTTT.

The rearrangement joins TRBV6-5 to TRBJ1-2; D remains unclear. Germline lookup yields CDR1 MNHEY and CDR2 SVGAGI. V shed 0 bases and J shed 5 bases, with 10 bases lying between them. This CDR3 region has 14 residues. The CDR3 here is CASSYSYGLYGYTF. The CDR3 DNA sequence: TGTGCCAGCAGTTACTCTTACGGTCTTTATGGCTACACCTTC.

V is TRBV2 and J is TRBJ2-6; 7 bases are a match to TRBD1. The CDR3 has 16 amino acids. Germline CDR1 reads SNHLY; CDR2 reads FYNNEI. The junction had 10 bases not matched to a gene; V was cut back by 11 bases and J by 0 bases. CDR3 DNA sequence: TGTGCCGGAACCGGGACAGAGGGCTCTGGGGCCAACGTCCTGACTTTC. Its protein product is CAGTGTEGSGANVLTF.

The chain has TRBV5-1 and TRBJ2-1; 13 bases agree with TRBD2. This CDR3 contains 15 residues. Germline CDR1 and CDR2: SGHRS and YFSETQ. The junction had 5 bases not matched to a gene; V was cut back by 6 bases and J by 5 bases. CDR3 sequence reads: CASNPLAGGNNEQFF. Written as DNA, the CDR3 is TGCGCCAGCAACCCACTAGCGGGGGGGAACAATGAGCAGTTCTTC.

The genes are TRBV30 and TRBJ1-1; 8 nucleotides line up with TRBD1. The CDR3 totals 12 residues. From germline, CDR1 is GTSNPN and CDR2 SVGIG (reference sequence). Unmatched junction bases numbered 3, after V lost 8 bases and J lost 1 base. The CDR3 sequence: CAVDRGNTEAFF. Here the CDR3 DNA reads TGTGCCGTCGACAGGGGGAACACTGAAGCTTTCTTT.

This clone was counted only a few times. The J gene is TRBJ1-1, the V gene TRBV5-1; D is perhaps TRBD1 (5 bases). CDR3 length: 13 residues. Trimming took 0 bases from V and 6 from J, leaving 9 bases between them. CDR1 is SGHRS and CDR2 is YFSETQ in the germline V gene. The CDR3 protein is CASSLAGGSEAFF. The CDR3 bases are TGCGCCAGCAGCTTGGCGGGGGGGTCTGAAGCTTTCTTT.

V and J are TRBV12-5 and TRBJ1-1; TRBD1 agrees at 10 bases. Germline values: CDR1 LGHNT, CDR2 FRNRAP. This CDR3 is built from 14 residues. Unmatched junction bases numbered 4, after V lost 5 bases and J lost 4 bases. The DNA for the CDR3 is TGTGCTAGTGGTCCCCGGACAGGGGGCACTGAAGCTTTCTTT. This codes for CASGPRTGGTEAFF.

The chain has TRBV25-1 and TRBJ1-4; 7 nucleotides align to TRBD1. Germline CDR1 MGHDK, CDR2 SYGVNS. Germline trimming cut 4 bases from V and 4 bases from J; bases unmatched to any gene: 6. The CDR3 loop spans 15 amino acids. CDR3 protein: CASSAGQANNEKLFF. The CDR3 DNA is TGTGCCAGCAGTGCCGGACAGGCGAATAATGAAAAACTGTTTTTT.